The 17 T cell receptor beta chains below come from one sample, sequenced in a study of Ad26.COV2.S vaccination and SARS-CoV-2 variants. The treatment was: some 20 received Ad26.COV2.S at low or high dose, single or two shots; several received placebo; per-sample allocation not given. Day 63 following the first vaccine or placebo injection was when the samples were taken. Sequencing used immunoSEQ multiplex PCR; TCRdb keeps in-frame clones, though not all of them. Altogether more than 400,000 clones are present, about 90% being singletons, with the ten largest covering about 4.5%. Sequences were derived from peripheral blood, sampled in a trial of Ad26.COV2.S vaccine versus placebo. The origin of the receptors is a person between 18 and 65 years old who received the Ad26.COV2.S COVID-19 vaccine or a placebo.

The chain carries TRBV2 and TRBJ2-1; 14 bases are shared with TRBD2. The V and J ends lost 6 bases and 5 bases, in that order; junction bases with no gene match: 6. The V gene's germline CDR1 is SNHLY and CDR2 FYNNEI. The CDR3 has 16 residues. CDR3 DNA sequence: TGTGCCAGCAGCGGACTAGCGGGAGGTTGGGACAATGAGCAGTTCTTC. It specifies CASSGLAGGWDNEQFF.

The chain combines TRBV9 with TRBJ2-2; unclear D gene. The CDR3 runs to 16 residues. Germline V lookup: CDR1 SGDLS, CDR2 YYNGEE. V shed 0 bases and J shed 0 bases, with 9 bases lying between them. CDR3 sequence reads: CASSVGKGANTGELFF. The CDR3 bases are TGTGCCAGCAGCGTAGGAAAGGGTGCGAACACCGGGGAGCTGTTTTTT.

The chain recombines TRBV2 with TRBJ2-1; D gene uncertain. CDR3 length equals 9 residues. CDR1 is SNHLY and CDR2 is FYNNEI in the germline V gene. The V and J ends lost 9 bases and 10 bases respectively, with 7 bases between them. The CDR3 DNA reads as TGTGCCAGTGGACCCGAGCAGTTCTTC. It translates to CASGPEQFF.

This chain joins TRBV28 and TRBJ2-6; D is possibly TRBD1 or TRBD2 (5 bases each). V was clipped by 10 bases and J by 0 bases, with 16 bases between them. The CDR3 contains 16 residues. Germline lookup yields CDR1 MDHEN and CDR2 SYDVKM. The CDR3 is CATAKRGSSGANVLTF. The DNA for the CDR3 is TGTGCCACCGCGAAGAGGGGCAGCTCTGGGGCCAACGTCCTGACTTTC.

This chain joins TRBV12-5 and TRBJ1-1; D ambiguous. V dropped 9 bases and J dropped 1 base, with 9 bases sitting between them. This CDR3 region has 12 residues. The germline CDR1 and CDR2 sequences are LGHNT and FRNRAP. CDR3 sequence reads: CASGQSNTEAFF. DNA for the CDR3: TGTGCTAGCGGGCAGTCGAACACTGAAGCTTTCTTT.

In DNA form, the CDR3 reads TGTGCCAGCAGCCACAAGCGGGGACTAGCTTCTCTCGAGCAGTACTTC. Amino acid sequence: CASSHKRGLASLEQYF. The V gene is TRBV3-1 (or the pseudogene TRBV3-2), the J gene TRBJ2-7, with 9 bases matching TRBD2. Looked up from germline, CDR1 is LGHDT and CDR2 is YNNKEL (reference sequence). V lost 3 bases, J lost 6 bases, and 12 bases stayed unmatched. This CDR3 comprises 16 residues.

This chain joins TRBV18 and TRBJ1-1, with D unclear. Trimming cost V 1 base and J 1 base, with 16 bases left between them. This CDR3 spans 17 amino acids. CDR1 KGHSH and CDR2 LQKENI come from the germline V gene. CDR3 residues: CASSPLSGYTENTEAFF. CDR3 in DNA: TGTGCCAGCTCACCACTCTCCGGTTACACAGAGAACACTGAAGCTTTCTTT.

The CDR3 nucleotides are TGTGCCAGCAGTCCGATAAACAGGGGGGGGTCACCCCTCCACTTT. Its protein is CASSPINRGGSPLHF. The chain employs TRBV28 and TRBJ1-6; 8 nucleotides line up with TRBD1. The germline V gene has CDR1 MDHEN and CDR2 SYDVKM. The trim removed 5 bases at V and 10 bases at J, leaving 10 bases unmatched. The CDR3 totals 15 residues.

The rearrangement uses TRBV27 and TRBJ2-7, with 7 nucleotides matching TRBD2. There are 14 residues in the CDR3. Looked up from germline, CDR1 is MNHEY and CDR2 is SMNVEV (reference sequence). Losses at the gene ends were 6 bases for V and 0 bases for J; bases not matched to a gene: 5. The CDR3 bases are TGTGCCAGCAGGGTGGGCGGGAGCTCCTACGAGCAGTACTTC. Translated: CASRVGGSSYEQYF.

This rearrangement joins TRBV6-5 to TRBJ1-1; a possible D gene is TRBD1 (5 bases). The V gene's germline CDR1 is MNHEY and CDR2 SVGAGI. The CDR3 length is 15 residues. Trimming left V 2 bases short and J 0 bases short, with 10 bases between. The CDR3 here is CASSYRTGLNTEAFF. The DNA of the CDR3 is TGTGCCAGCAGTTACAGAACAGGCTTGAACACTGAAGCTTTCTTT.

This chain links TRBV27 with TRBJ2-5, with 12 positions matching TRBD2. With V trimmed by 5 bases and J by 4 bases, 8 bases remained unmatched. CDR3 size: 16 residues. Per germline, CDR1 MNHEY and CDR2 SMNVEV (reference sequence). The DNA for the CDR3 is TGTGCCAGCAGTCCCTGGACTAGCGGGACAGGAGAGACCCAGTACTTC. Encoded protein: CASSPWTSGTGETQYF.

The V call is TRBV18, the J call TRBJ2-7; a weak D match, TRBD1 (6 bases). V lost 4 bases, J lost 1 base, and 14 bases lay in between. The germline gives CDR1 KGHSH, CDR2 LQKENI. The CDR3 extends over 15 amino acids. CDR3 DNA sequence: TGTGCCAGCTCACTTGTCCGGGACATGTCCTACGAGCAGTACTTC. Amino acid sequence: CASSLVRDMSYEQYF.

V and J are TRBV28 and TRBJ1-2; tentative D call: TRBD1 (6 bases). CDR3 size: 15 residues. Trimming pared 2 bases from V and 0 bases from J, leaving 10 bases between. The germline CDR1 and CDR2 sequences are MDHEN and SYDVKM. CDR3 coding DNA: TGTGCCAGCAGTTTAGGGGGGCAATCTAACTATGGCTACACCTTC. Residues: CASSLGGQSNYGYTF.

The V gene is TRBV7-6, the J gene TRBJ2-3; 7 bases align to TRBD2. The CDR3 covers 16 residues. With V trimmed by 0 bases and J by 2 bases, 5 bases remained unmatched. CDR1 is SGHVS and CDR2 is FNYEAQ in the germline V gene. The CDR3 DNA sequence: TGTGCCAGCAGCTTAGCCCTAGCGGACTACACAGATACGCAGTATTTT. Its translation: CASSLALADYTDTQYF.

This clone was detected only a few times. The rearrangement links TRBV6-2 or TRBV6-3 to TRBJ2-5; 12 bases line up with TRBD2. The CDR3 extends over 15 amino acids. V lost 5 bases, J lost 4 bases, and 5 bases stayed unmatched. CDR1 MNHEY and CDR2 SVGEGT come from the germline V gene. Written as DNA, the CDR3 is TGTGCCAGCAGTACCCCGACTAGCGGGAGAGAGACCCAGTACTTC. Its protein is CASSTPTSGRETQYF.

The chain is built from TRBV7-6 and TRBJ1-3; D unresolved. Germline V CDR1 and CDR2: SGHVS, FNYEAQ. V lost 5 bases to trimming and J lost 0 bases, with 17 bases between them. The CDR3 spans 17 residues. CDR3 DNA sequence: TGTGCCAGCAGCCCCTCGGGCAGGCGAACCTCTGGAAACACCATATATTTT. Its protein is CASSPSGRRTSGNTIYF.

This rearrangement joins TRBV15 to TRBJ2-5, with D maybe TRBD1 (5 bases). The CDR3 sequence is 15 residues long. The V end lost 0 bases, the J end lost 1 base, and 9 bases lay between the germline ends. CDR1 and CDR2 from the germline V gene are LNHNV and YYDKDF (reference sequence). In DNA form, the CDR3 reads TGTGCCACCAGCAGAGATAGTCAGGGCCAAGAGACCCAGTACTTC. The encoded protein is CATSRDSQGQETQYF.